Each of the 24 T cell receptor beta chains below was sequenced from the same sample in a study of blood T cell repertoires in COVID-19. Measured with immunoSEQ multiplex PCR; TCRdb has only the in-frame clones, and not every one. The profile shows 150,000 or so clones, about 85% of them singletons. The sample consisted of PBMCs or T cells enriched from blood (not recorded which). The origin of the receptors is a woman aged 40 to 55 who had been exposed to COVID-19.

This clone was seen a handful of times. The V call is TRBV6-5, the J call TRBJ2-7; TRBD2 matches 8 bases. V was clipped by 6 bases and J by 2 bases; unmatched bases: 6. CDR1 is MNHEY, CDR2 SVGAGI, per germline. The length of the CDR3 is 14 residues. CDR3 region: CASSAGGFTYEQYF. CDR3 bases: TGTGCCAGCAGCGCGGGAGGCTTTACCTACGAGCAGTACTTC.

The chain combines TRBV10-3 with TRBJ2-7; 10 bases agree with TRBD2. The CDR3 is made up of 15 amino acids. Germline assignment: CDR1 ENHRY and CDR2 SYGVKD. V lost 0 bases to trimming and J lost 7 bases; unmatched junction nucleotides: 6. DNA for the CDR3: TGTGCCATCAGTGAGTCGGGGAGGACTAGCGGAGAGCAGTACTTC. Protein sequence: CAISESGRTSGEQYF.

The rearrangement joins TRBV3-1 (or the pseudogene TRBV3-2) to TRBJ2-6, with 9 bases aligning to TRBD2. The CDR3 contains 18 residues. Germline loops: CDR1 LGHDT, CDR2 YNNKEL (reference sequence). J gave up 0 bases and V 5 bases, and 8 bases lay outside the gene matches. CDR3 region: CASSSTSGYDSGANVLTF. CDR3 sequence (DNA): TGTGCCAGCAGCAGCACTAGCGGGTACGACTCTGGGGCCAACGTCCTGACTTTC.

The J gene is TRBJ2-5, the V gene TRBV11-2; the D gene is possibly TRBD2 (7 bases). V lost 1 base and J lost 2, with 14 bases in between. The CDR3 is 16 residues long. Germline lookup yields CDR1 SGHAT and CDR2 FQNNGV. The CDR3 loop reads CASSLVFGGRQETQYF. Written as DNA, the CDR3 is TGTGCCAGCAGCTTAGTCTTCGGGGGGCGGCAAGAGACCCAGTACTTC.

The gene calls are TRBV5-1 and TRBJ1-6, with 9 nucleotides matching TRBD1. Unmatched junction bases numbered 4, after V lost 2 bases and J lost 7 bases. The CDR3 totals 15 residues. Germline lookup yields CDR1 SGHRS and CDR2 YFSETQ. CDR3 in amino acids: CASSFWDRENSPLHF. DNA of the CDR3: TGCGCCAGCAGCTTCTGGGACAGGGAAAATTCACCCCTCCACTTT.

The chain combines TRBV5-1 with TRBJ2-3; TRBD1 matches 8 bases. After removal of 0 bases from V and 5 bases from J, the junction contained 2 bases not matched to a gene. The CDR3 length is 14 residues. Germline lookup yields CDR1 SGHRS and CDR2 YFSETQ. Here the CDR3 DNA reads TGCGCCAGCAGCTTGGCAGGGGGCAGAGATACGCAGTATTTT. Residues: CASSLAGGRDTQYF.

CDR3 region: CASSPSTGGTDTQYF. CDR3 DNA: TGTGCCAGCAGCCCGTCGACAGGGGGCACAGATACGCAGTATTTT. This rearrangement joins TRBV7-6 to TRBJ2-3, with 8 nucleotides matching TRBD1. J lost 1 base, V lost 5 bases, and 5 bases had no gene match. Germline CDR1 is SGHVS and CDR2 is FNYEAQ. This CDR3 has 15 residues.

This clone was seen a single time. This chain uses TRBV29-1 with TRBJ2-5; TRBD1 is a possible D gene (6 bases). Germline lookup yields CDR1 SQVTM and CDR2 ANQGSEA. The CDR3 length is 17 residues. V dropped 1 base and J dropped 1 base, with 19 bases sitting between them. CDR3 sequence: CSVEAPQGLKPQETQYF. CDR3 nucleotides: TGCAGCGTTGAAGCGCCACAGGGTCTAAAGCCCCAAGAGACCCAGTACTTC.

DNA of the CDR3: TGTGCCAGCTCACGCGAGGTCGAGCAGTACTTC. It yields the protein CASSREVEQYF. V usage is TRBV18 and J usage is TRBJ2-7; D is unresolved. V lost 4 bases and J lost 6, with 7 bases in between. Germline loops: CDR1 KGHSH, CDR2 LQKENI. This CDR3 region has 11 residues. Using reference TRBV18 and TRBJ2-7 for the parts outside the CDR3, the full variable domain is NAGVMQNPRHLVRRRGQEARLRCSPMKGHSHVYWYRQLPEEGLKFMVYLQKENIIDESGMPKERFSAEFPKEGPSILRIQQVVRGDSAAYFCASSREVEQYFGPGTRLTVT.

The V gene is TRBV29-1, the J gene TRBJ1-1; 11 bases are shared with TRBD1. This CDR3 is 15 amino acids long. From germline, CDR1 is SQVTM and CDR2 ANQGSEA. The trim removed 3 bases at V and 14 bases at J, leaving 17 bases unmatched. CDR3 sequence: CSVEVTGTGGVKRFF. CDR3 nucleotides: TGCAGCGTTGAGGTTACCGGGACAGGGGGGGTGAAGAGGTTCTTT.

The CDR3 nucleotides read TGTGCCAGCAGTACCCGACAGGGTAGCTCCTATAATTCACCCCTCCACTTT. This gives the protein CASSTRQGSSYNSPLHF. The rearrangement joins TRBV28 to TRBJ1-6; TRBD1 aligns across 7 bases. The CDR3 is 17 residues long. Germline trimming cut 5 bases from V and 0 bases from J; bases unmatched to any gene: 7. Germline V gene sequence: CDR1 MDHEN, CDR2 SYDVKM. The variable domain in full, completed from reference TRBV28 and TRBJ1-6, reads DVKVTQSSRYLVKRTGEKVFLECVQDMDHENMFWYRQDPGLGLRLIYFSYDVKMKEKGDIPEGYSVSREKKERFSLILESASTNQTSMYLCASSTRQGSSYNSPLHFGNGTRLTVT.

V usage is TRBV7-2 and J usage is TRBJ1-2; TRBD1 matches 7 bases. Looked up from germline, CDR1 is SGHTA and CDR2 is FQGNSA. This CDR3 contains 13 residues. The V gene end was trimmed by 5 bases and the J gene end by 5 bases; junction bases not matched to a gene: 5. DNA for the CDR3: TGTGCCAGCAGCCGGGACAGAAAATATGGCTACACCTTC. It yields the protein CASSRDRKYGYTF.

V usage is TRBV24-1 and J usage is TRBJ2-2, with D perhaps TRBD1 (5 bases). This CDR3 contains 15 residues. Germline CDR1 is KGHDR and CDR2 is SFDVKD. The ends were cut back, 2 bases at V and 8 bases at J, with 14 bases in the middle. The CDR3 DNA reads as TGTGCCACCAGTGATTCATCAGGGCCTCTTGGGGAGCTGTTTTTT. As protein: CATSDSSGPLGELFF.

The chain links TRBV11-2 to TRBJ2-2; 8 positions agree with TRBD2. The CDR3 spans 16 residues. The J segment lost 5 bases and the V segment lost 1 base, leaving 6 bases of the junction unmatched. Per the germline V gene, CDR1 is SGHAT and CDR2 is FQNNGV. The CDR3 sequence is CASSLGAGVFTGELFF. CDR3 DNA sequence: TGTGCCAGCAGCTTAGGAGCGGGAGTATTTACCGGGGAGCTGTTTTTT.

V and J are TRBV6-5 and TRBJ1-5; 7 nucleotides align to TRBD1. Germline CDR1 and CDR2: MNHEY and SVGAGI. Losses at the gene ends were 10 bases for V and 6 bases for J; bases not matched to a gene: 15. The CDR3 sequence is 15 residues long. CDR3 residues: CATQEGALGSQPQHF. The DNA of the CDR3 is TGTGCCACCCAGGAGGGGGCGCTTGGTTCTCAGCCCCAGCATTTT.

The chain carries TRBV6-5 and TRBJ2-1; 9 bases map to TRBD1. The ends lost 6 bases at V and 7 bases at J; junction bases unmatched: 7. The germline V gene encodes CDR1 MNHEY and CDR2 SVGAGI. The CDR3 sequence is 14 residues long. The CDR3 bases are TGTGCCAGCAGAACAGGGGGCCTGGGGAATGAGCAGTTCTTC. Protein product: CASRTGGLGNEQFF.

CDR3 sequence: CASSLGSATNEKLFF. The CDR3 region has the DNA TGTGCCAGCAGCTTAGGCAGCGCAACTAATGAAAAACTGTTTTTT. The chain links TRBV7-2 to TRBJ1-4; no clear D gene. CDR3 length: 15 residues. In germline, CDR1 is SGHTA, CDR2 FQGNSA. The V and J ends lost 1 base and 0 bases respectively, with 6 bases between them.

This clone was observed at least ten times. The rearrangement links TRBV5-6 to TRBJ2-3; 7 nucleotides agree with TRBD2. The CDR3 contains 14 residues. CDR1 is SGHDT, CDR2 YYEEEE, per germline. V dropped 8 bases and J dropped 3; count of bases not matched to a gene: 9. DNA of the CDR3: TGTGCCAGTTACGGAGCGGGGATGACAGATACGCAGTATTTT. This codes for CASYGAGMTDTQYF.

The V and J genes are TRBV9 and TRBJ2-7, with 10 bases fitting TRBD1. This CDR3 has 14 residues. From germline, CDR1 is SGDLS and CDR2 YYNGEE. With V trimmed by 3 bases and J by 2 bases, 2 bases remained unmatched. CDR3 sequence reads: CASSGGQGPYEQYF. CDR3 bases: TGTGCCAGCAGCGGGGGACAGGGGCCCTACGAGCAGTACTTC. The full variable domain, rest sourced from reference TRBV9 and TRBJ2-7, is DSGVTQTPKHLITATGQRVTLRCSPRSGDLSVYWYQQSLDQGLQFLIQYYNGEERAKGNILERFSAQQFPDLHSELNLSSLELGDSALYFCASSGGQGPYEQYFGPGTRLTVT.

The chain has TRBV9 and TRBJ1-5; 11 bases are shared with TRBD1. This CDR3 has 13 residues. Germline V gives CDR1 SGDLS, CDR2 YYNGEE. Trimming at V came to 5 bases and at J to 9 bases, leaving 4 bases not matched to a gene. The CDR3 DNA reads TGTGCCAGCAGGCGGGACAGGGGGTGGCCCCAGCATTTT. Amino acids: CASRRDRGWPQHF.

This clone came up once. The J gene is TRBJ1-4, the V gene TRBV7-6, with 7 bases fitting TRBD1. This CDR3 is 14 amino acids long. Germline assignment: CDR1 SGHVS and CDR2 FNYEAQ. With V trimmed by 5 bases and J by 8 bases, 8 bases remained unmatched. CDR3 sequence reads: CASSLRTGGEKLFF. The CDR3, as DNA: TGTGCCAGCAGCCTTCGGACAGGTGGGGAAAAACTGTTTTTT.

The chain carries TRBV9 and TRBJ1-2; maybe TRBD1 (5 bases). From germline, CDR1 is SGDLS and CDR2 YYNGEE. CDR3 size: 13 residues. V was trimmed by 1 base and J by 5 bases, leaving 9 bases between them. The CDR3 is CASSVFQGYGYTF. The CDR3 bases are TGTGCCAGCAGCGTATTCCAGGGATATGGCTACACCTTC.

This clone came up a few times. The V and J genes are TRBV19 and TRBJ1-2; 8 bases match TRBD1. This CDR3 contains 15 residues. Germline V CDR1 and CDR2: LNHDA, SQIVND (reference sequence). V lost 6 bases and J lost 1; bases outside the gene matches: 7. The CDR3 DNA reads TGTGCCAGTAGCCTCCAGGGGGCGGGTAACTATGGCTACACCTTC. Translation gives CASSLQGAGNYGYTF.

The chain is built from TRBV5-1 and TRBJ2-7, with D unclear. Trimming left V 0 bases short and J 7 bases short, with 8 bases between. Germline V gives CDR1 SGHRS, CDR2 YFSETQ. The CDR3 runs to 12 residues. In DNA form, the CDR3 reads TGCGCCAGCAGCTTGGCCTCTACGGAGCAGTACTTC. The encoded protein is CASSLASTEQYF. Drawing the rest from reference TRBV5-1 and TRBJ2-7, the complete variable domain is KAGVTQTPRYLIKTRGQQVTLSCSPISGHRSVSWYQQTPGQGLQFLFEYFSETQRNKGNFPGRFSGRQFSNSRSEMNVSTLELGDSALYLCASSLASTEQYFGPGTRLTVT.